This TCR beta chain appears in the sequencing data of a study of T-cell memory formation after mild COVID-19. Via MiXCR, TCRdb re-called the 5' RACE reads, giving one row per CDR3 protein. Seen here are 210,000 or so distinct CDR3 sequences, around 17% observed once, and the top ten hold roughly 2.3%. This clonotype was seen more than once but under ten times. Germline values: CDR1 LGHDT, CDR2 YNNKEL (reference sequence). The CDR3 is 13 amino acids. The germline V and J ends were trimmed by 2 bases and 6 bases, with 8 bases remaining between them. The chain recombines TRBV3-1 with TRBJ2-1; a weak D match, TRBD1 (5 bases). This TCR was recovered from an adult woman who had mild COVID-19 (a few samples of this study predate the infection). Cell type and time point are not known. Sequencing input: PBMCs or a T cell subset sorted from them (not recorded which). This CDR3 reads CASSQQDINEQFF. The CDR3 bases are TGTGCCAGCAGCCAACAGGACATCAATGAGCAGTTCTTC.